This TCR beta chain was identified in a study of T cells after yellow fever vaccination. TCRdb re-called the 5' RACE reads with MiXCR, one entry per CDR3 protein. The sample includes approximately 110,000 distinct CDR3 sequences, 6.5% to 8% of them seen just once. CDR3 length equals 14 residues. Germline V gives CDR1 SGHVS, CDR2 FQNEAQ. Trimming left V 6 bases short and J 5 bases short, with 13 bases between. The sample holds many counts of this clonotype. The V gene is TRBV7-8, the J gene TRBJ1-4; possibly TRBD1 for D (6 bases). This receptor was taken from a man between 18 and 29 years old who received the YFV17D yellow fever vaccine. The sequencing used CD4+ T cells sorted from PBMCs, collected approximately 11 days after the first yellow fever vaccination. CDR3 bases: TGTGCCAGCAGACCGGGAGGGGGAAATGAAAAACTGTTTTTT. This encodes CASRPGGGNEKLFF.